These 11 T cell receptor beta chains share one sample of origin, sequenced in a study of blood T cell repertoires in COVID-19. Data came from immunoSEQ multiplex PCR; TCRdb stores just in-frame clones and leaves some out. The table includes about 67,000 clones, 85% to 90% detected once. What was sequenced was peripheral blood. These receptors all come from a man in his forties or fifties with active COVID-19.

This CDR3 is CASRPQENTEAFF. The CDR3 DNA reads as TGCGCCAGCAGACCCCAGGAGAACACTGAAGCTTTCTTT. This chain links TRBV5-1 with TRBJ1-1; D unclear. The germline V and J ends were trimmed by 5 bases and 1 base, with 9 bases remaining between them. CDR3 size: 13 residues. The germline V gene has CDR1 SGHRS and CDR2 YFSETQ.

The gene calls are TRBV5-5 and TRBJ2-5; 8 bases match TRBD1. V was pared by 0 bases and J by 5 bases, with 9 bases of the junction left unmatched. CDR1 and CDR2 from the germline V gene are SGHKS and YYEKEE (reference sequence). The CDR3 sequence is 16 residues long. This CDR3 is CASSLGDRGFGETQYF. The CDR3 DNA sequence: TGTGCCAGCAGCTTGGGAGACAGGGGATTTGGGGAGACCCAGTACTTC.

V gene TRBV2 combines with J gene TRBJ2-1; 7 bases match TRBD2. This CDR3 spans 15 amino acids. CDR1 SNHLY and CDR2 FYNNEI come from the germline V gene. With 6 bases clipped from V and 2 bases from J, the junction kept 7 bases outside the gene matches. The CDR3 coding sequence is TGTGCCAGCAGAGTCACTAGCGCAACCTACAATGAGCAGTTCTTC. Amino acid sequence: CASRVTSATYNEQFF. The full variable domain, completed using reference TRBV2 and TRBJ2-1, is EPEVTQTPSHQVTQMGQEVILRCVPISNHLYFYWYRQILGQKVEFLVSFYNNEISEKSEIFDDQFSVERPDGSNFTLKIRSTKLEDSAMYFCASRVTSATYNEQFFGPGTRLTVL.

This clone occurred a few times. V usage is TRBV7-8 and J usage is TRBJ1-2; 8 nucleotides align to TRBD1. CDR3 length: 13 amino acids. The V gene end was trimmed by 5 bases and the J gene end by 4 bases; junction bases not matched to a gene: 3. The V gene's germline CDR1 is SGHVS and CDR2 FQNEAQ. For the CDR3, the DNA is TGTGCCAGCAGCGGACAGGGCGGCTATGGCTACACCTTC. It specifies CASSGQGGYGYTF.

V is TRBV5-5 and J is TRBJ2-7, with unresolved D. V lost 2 bases and J lost 0, with 12 bases in between. The CDR3 contains 15 residues. Germline V gene data show CDR1 as SGHKS and CDR2 as YYEKEE (reference sequence). CDR3 loop: CASSFLLTSSYEQYF. For the CDR3, the DNA is TGTGCCAGCAGCTTCTTGCTCACGAGCTCCTACGAGCAGTACTTC.

The J gene is TRBJ2-7, the V gene TRBV10-2; 7 positions match TRBD2. The CDR3 has 12 amino acids. With V trimmed by 8 bases and J by 5 bases, 6 bases remained unmatched. CDR1 WSHSY and CDR2 SAAADI come from the germline V gene. The CDR3 loop is CASGGGRNEQYF. As DNA, the CDR3 is TGCGCCAGCGGGGGAGGGAGGAACGAGCAGTACTTC.

This clone was picked up one time. The chain links TRBV28 to TRBJ1-1; the D is unclear. Germline V lookup: CDR1 MDHEN, CDR2 SYDVKM. The CDR3 is made up of 13 amino acids. V was cut by 1 base and J by 11 bases, with 14 bases left in between. The CDR3 here is CASSLLLGGLAFF. CDR3 bases: TGTGCCAGCAGTTTATTGTTAGGAGGGCTCGCTTTCTTT.

The V and J genes are TRBV5-1 and TRBJ2-7; D is undetermined. The CDR3 has 14 amino acids. From germline, CDR1 is SGHRS and CDR2 YFSETQ. V was trimmed by 0 bases and J by 2 bases, leaving 9 bases between them. The DNA for the CDR3 is TGCGCCAGCAGCTTGGACTCCGTGACCTACGAGCAGTACTTC. Amino acid sequence: CASSLDSVTYEQYF.

The chain joins TRBV5-5 to TRBJ1-2, with D unclear. The CDR3 is 14 residues long. Trimming stripped 6 bases from V and 1 base from J, with 13 bases between. The germline V gene encodes CDR1 SGHKS and CDR2 YYEKEE (reference sequence). The DNA for the CDR3 is TGTGCCAGCAAGTGGCAAACCTTTAACTATGGCTACACCTTC. Protein sequence: CASKWQTFNYGYTF.

This sequence joins TRBV9 and TRBJ2-2, with 8 nucleotides matching TRBD1. V was pared by 4 bases and J by 5 bases, with 7 bases of the junction left unmatched. This CDR3 spans 15 amino acids. CDR1 and CDR2 from the germline V gene are SGDLS and YYNGEE. Here the CDR3 reads CASSRGQGRTGELFF. The CDR3 DNA reads TGTGCCAGCAGCCGAGGACAGGGTCGGACCGGGGAGCTGTTTTTT.

The V gene is TRBV4-1, the J gene TRBJ2-7, with 7 positions matching TRBD1. Germline assignment: CDR1 MGHRA and CDR2 YSYEKL. The junction had 9 bases not matched to a gene; V was cut back by 1 base and J by 3 bases. CDR3 length: 16 amino acids. The CDR3 DNA sequence: TGCGCCAGCAGCCAAGCCGGGACAGTGAAGTACTACGAGCAGTACTTC. Protein product: CASSQAGTVKYYEQYF.